The 15 T cell receptor beta chains below come from one sample, sequenced in a study of human T cells and chemical hapten exposure. TCRdb re-analysed the RACE reads in MiXCR, keeping a single row per CDR3 protein. The sample shows around 300,000 distinct CDR3 sequences, around 6.9% of them seen only once. The time point is: patch test 1, 2 weeks after DPC sensitization. Treatment described: therapeutic diphenylcyclopropenone sensitization with weekly scalp DPC. The sample here was whole blood, taken in connection with sensitization to the hapten diphenylcyclopropenone (DPC). These receptors were collected from a woman aged 18-29 years with alopecia areata. Some clones in this sample may be carry-over from other donors' samples.

The table lists this clonotype with a few counts. The chain is built from TRBV12-3 or TRBV12-4 and TRBJ1-5, with D perhaps TRBD1 (6 bases). The CDR3 has 16 amino acids. V lost 6 bases, J lost 2 bases, and 17 bases lay in between. This CDR3 is CASSPAGGGGNQPQHF. CDR3 coding DNA: TGTGCCAGCAGCCCCGCCGGGGGGGGCGGCAATCAGCCCCAGCATTTT.

This clonotype appeared a few times. The genes are TRBV9 and TRBJ2-7; 7 bases line up with TRBD1. V was clipped by 0 bases and J by 5 bases; unmatched bases: 2. Germline CDR1 is SGDLS and CDR2 is YYNGEE. This CDR3 spans 13 amino acids. CDR3 amino acids: CASSVDRGHEQYF. CDR3 in DNA: TGTGCCAGCAGCGTAGACAGGGGCCACGAGCAGTACTTC. The whole variable domain, filled in from reference TRBV9 and TRBJ2-7, reads DSGVTQTPKHLITATGQRVTLRCSPRSGDLSVYWYQQSLDQGLQFLIQYYNGEERAKGNILERFSAQQFPDLHSELNLSSLELGDSALYFCASSVDRGHEQYFGPGTRLTVT.

The chain links TRBV7-2 to TRBJ1-6; D call uncertain. CDR1 and CDR2 (germline): SGHTA, FQGNSA. This CDR3 comprises 19 residues. Trimming took 3 bases from V and 1 from J, leaving 19 bases between them. As DNA, the CDR3 is TGTGCCAGCAGCTTCCCCCTTCGAGGCCCAAGGTCCTATAATTCACCCCTCCACTTT. Its translation is CASSFPLRGPRSYNSPLHF.

This clonotype came up a few times. The rearrangement links TRBV6-1 to TRBJ1-1; D is ambiguous. The germline V gene has CDR1 MNHNS and CDR2 SASEGT. V dropped 7 bases and J dropped 8 bases, with 11 bases sitting between them. CDR3 length: 11 residues. The chain's CDR3 is CASTEGGEAFF. For the CDR3, the DNA is TGTGCCAGCACGGAAGGCGGGGAAGCTTTCTTT.

This clonotype was seen many times. The J gene is TRBJ1-2, the V gene TRBV19; 8 nucleotides align to TRBD1. The V gene end was trimmed by 6 bases and the J gene end by 2 bases; junction bases not matched to a gene: 8. Germline V gene data show CDR1 as LNHDA and CDR2 as SQIVND (reference sequence). The CDR3 runs to 15 residues. The CDR3 protein is CASSDLQGANYGYTF. The CDR3 DNA follows: TGTGCCAGTAGCGACCTTCAGGGGGCAAACTATGGCTACACCTTC.

The V and J genes are TRBV4-1 and TRBJ1-1, with a possible D match to TRBD1 (5 bases). Trimming stripped 0 bases from V and 5 bases from J, with 16 bases between. The CDR3 has 16 amino acids. CDR1 and CDR2 from the germline V gene are MGHRA and YSYEKL. In nucleotides, the CDR3 is TGCGCCAGCAGCCAAGAGGAAGGGATGAGGGGAACTGAAGCTTTCTTT. Amino acids: CASSQEEGMRGTEAFF.

This clonotype was recorded at least ten times. The CDR3 region has the DNA TGCAGCGTGAGACCCGGGGGGACGGATTCACCCCTCCACTTT. Translation: CSVRPGGTDSPLHF. The V gene is TRBV29-1, the J gene TRBJ1-6, with D perhaps matching TRBD1 (5 bases). V lost 6 bases and J lost 8, with 17 bases in between. Germline V gene data show CDR1 as SQVTM and CDR2 as ANQGSEA. This CDR3 is built from 14 residues.

The rearrangement links TRBV7-2 to TRBJ1-5; TRBD1 is a possible D gene (5 bases). This CDR3 contains 15 residues. V lost 1 base and J 2 bases, leaving 9 bases between the germline ends. Germline V gene lookup returns CDR1 SGHTA and CDR2 FQGNSA. CDR3 nucleotide sequence: TGTGCCAGCAGCTTAGTTCGGGGGGGCAATCAGCCCCAGCATTTT. Translation: CASSLVRGGNQPQHF.

This chain uses TRBV20-1 with TRBJ2-7; D is uncertain. V lost 5 bases to trimming and J lost 1 base, with 12 bases between them. The CDR3 covers 13 residues. Germline-derived CDR1 and CDR2 are DFQATT and SNEGSKA (reference sequence). This chain's CDR3 is CSAAPGRSYEQYF. The CDR3 DNA sequence: TGCAGTGCTGCCCCGGGTCGATCCTACGAGCAGTACTTC.

CDR3 in DNA: TGTGCCACCAGCAGAGATACGCAGGCTTCAGGGTCACCCCTCCACTTT. The encoded protein is CATSRDTQASGSPLHF. V is TRBV15 and J is TRBJ1-6; maybe TRBD1 (5 bases). Germline lookup yields CDR1 LNHNV and CDR2 YYDKDF (reference sequence). The CDR3 runs 16 residues. Trimming took 0 bases from V and 10 from J, leaving 16 bases between them.

This clonotype came up many times. The chain links TRBV7-9 to TRBJ1-1; 9 bases match TRBD1. The CDR3 length is 17 residues. The J segment lost 0 bases and the V segment lost 5 bases, leaving 10 bases of the junction unmatched. In germline, CDR1 is SEHNR, CDR2 FQNEAQ (reference sequence). The CDR3 bases are TGTGCCAGCAGCCTCACAGGGGGCGTCACCATGAACACTGAAGCTTTCTTT. As protein: CASSLTGGVTMNTEAFF.

This clonotype has at least ten counts. The chain joins TRBV27 to TRBJ2-3, with unresolved D. The germline CDR1 and CDR2 sequences are MNHEY and SMNVEV (reference sequence). Trimming removed 5 bases from V and 2 bases from J, with 11 bases in between. The CDR3 is made up of 14 amino acids. The CDR3 is CASSPTRLTDTQYF. In DNA, the CDR3 is TGTGCCAGCAGTCCGACCCGCCTCACAGATACGCAGTATTTT.

This clonotype was found many times. The chain couples TRBV15 to TRBJ2-5; 7 bases are shared with TRBD2. From germline, CDR1 is LNHNV and CDR2 YYDKDF (reference sequence). The CDR3 totals 14 residues. V dropped 3 bases and J dropped 7; count of bases not matched to a gene: 8. In DNA, the CDR3 is TGTGCCACCAGCAGTACCGGACTAGAAGCGACCCAGTACTTC. Translated: CATSSTGLEATQYF.

This clonotype was found many times. V usage is TRBV7-2 and J usage is TRBJ2-5; maybe TRBD1 (5 bases). The CDR3 is made up of 14 amino acids. Germline loops: CDR1 SGHTA, CDR2 FQGNSA. Trimming took 7 bases from V and 7 from J, leaving 19 bases between them. The CDR3 loop reads CASNSYQGHGTQYF. The CDR3 bases are TGTGCCAGCAATAGTTACCAAGGACACGGGACCCAGTACTTC.

The chain uses TRBV6-5 and TRBJ2-7; the D gene is possibly TRBD1 (6 bases). The CDR3 sequence is 16 residues long. Germline CDR1 reads MNHEY; CDR2 reads SVGAGI. Trimming stripped 0 bases from V and 0 bases from J, with 12 bases between. Written as DNA, the CDR3 is TGTGCCAGCAGTTACTCTGACAGGCCCAGCTCCTACGAGCAGTACTTC. Translation gives CASSYSDRPSSYEQYF.